Below, 32 T cell receptor beta chains from the same sample are listed, as sequenced in a study of shared clonotypes between healthy human individuals. The method was immunoSEQ multiplex PCR; TCRdb's version includes in-frame clones alone and lacks a portion of them. Of about 320,000 clones in the sample, roughly 87% were seen once. Source material: memory CD8+ T cells sorted from blood. Sample subset: CD45RO+ cells pooled with CCR7-negative TemRA cells. The origin of the receptors is a man aged 18 to 29 in good health.

The chain recombines TRBV4-1 with TRBJ2-7; D tentatively reads TRBD1 or TRBD2 (5 bases each). The CDR3 has 16 amino acids. Germline lookup yields CDR1 MGHRA and CDR2 YSYEKL. Trimming removed 0 bases from V and 3 bases from J, with 15 bases in between. CDR3 bases: TGCGCCAGCAGCCAAGATTACCAGGGACGTTTCTACGAGCAGTACTTC. This sequence encodes CASSQDYQGRFYEQYF.

The table lists this clone with a count of one. V is TRBV10-1 and J is TRBJ2-7; 8 nucleotides match TRBD1. Per the germline V gene, CDR1 is WNHNN and CDR2 is SYGVQD (reference sequence). Germline trimming cut 6 bases from V and 2 bases from J; bases unmatched to any gene: 6. This CDR3 is 14 amino acids long. The CDR3 spells CASSLDRVTYEQYF. The DNA of the CDR3 is TGCGCCAGCAGCTTGGACAGGGTTACCTACGAGCAGTACTTC.

The rearrangement uses TRBV13 and TRBJ2-7; possibly TRBD1 for D (5 bases). The V end lost 1 base, the J end lost 3 bases, and 13 bases lay between the germline ends. This CDR3 is 15 amino acids long. Germline lookup yields CDR1 PRHDT and CDR2 FYEKMQ (reference sequence). The CDR3 loop reads CASSLEGLEGYEQYF. In DNA form, the CDR3 reads TGTGCCAGCAGCTTAGAGGGGCTTGAAGGCTACGAGCAGTACTTC.

This rearrangement joins TRBV9 to TRBJ2-3; 14 nucleotides align to TRBD2. The CDR3 runs to 16 residues. The V and J ends lost 3 bases and 5 bases, in that order; junction bases with no gene match: 5. CDR1 is SGDLS and CDR2 is YYNGEE in the germline V gene. The CDR3 DNA reads as TGTGCCAGCAGCGACTCCGGGACTAGCGGGAGAGATACGCAGTATTTT. Translating gives CASSDSGTSGRDTQYF.

The chain links TRBV27 to TRBJ1-1; D possibly corresponds to TRBD1 (6 bases). This CDR3 has 15 residues. The V gene's germline CDR1 is MNHEY and CDR2 SMNVEV (reference sequence). V was cut by 6 bases and J by 5 bases, with 19 bases left in between. The CDR3 sequence: CASSSPAGGWTEAFF. CDR3 DNA: TGTGCCAGCAGCTCCCCCGCGGGGGGCTGGACTGAAGCTTTCTTT.

The gene calls are TRBV19 and TRBJ1-1; D gene ambiguous. The germline V and J ends were trimmed by 5 bases and 11 bases, with 15 bases remaining between them. The germline V gene encodes CDR1 LNHDA and CDR2 SQIVND (reference sequence). The CDR3 totals 12 residues. CDR3 sequence (DNA): TGTGCCAGTAGTCCTGCTAAAGGGCTGGCTTTCTTT. Encoded protein: CASSPAKGLAFF.

The rearrangement links TRBV15 to TRBJ1-6; 10 bases are shared with TRBD1. Germline trimming cut 5 bases from V and 5 bases from J; bases unmatched to any gene: 9. CDR1 is LNHNV and CDR2 is YYDKDF in the germline V gene (reference sequence). CDR3 length: 17 residues. Written as DNA, the CDR3 is TGTGCCACCAGCGGGGGGGACAGGGGAATTGATAATTCACCCCTCCACTTT. Encoded protein: CATSGGDRGIDNSPLHF.

The chain links TRBV2 to TRBJ2-7; tentative D call: TRBD1 (5 bases). The germline V gene has CDR1 SNHLY and CDR2 FYNNEI. The length of the CDR3 is 13 residues. V dropped 4 bases and J dropped 3 bases, with 10 bases sitting between them. The CDR3 protein is CASSVDRNYEQYF. CDR3 coding DNA: TGTGCCAGCAGTGTAGACAGAAACTACGAGCAGTACTTC.

The J gene is TRBJ2-7, the V gene TRBV7-9; D tentatively reads TRBD1 or TRBD2 (5 bases each). With 4 bases removed from V and 7 bases from J, the gap between germline ends came to 14 bases. The CDR3 has 13 amino acids. The germline V gene encodes CDR1 SEHNR and CDR2 FQNEAQ (reference sequence). The CDR3 bases are TGTGCCAGCAGCTGGGGGACGGGCGGAGAGCAGTACTTC. Its translation is CASSWGTGGEQYF.

The chain recombines TRBV28 with TRBJ2-7, with TRBD1 as a possible D gene (5 bases). V lost 2 bases, J lost 6 bases, and 14 bases lay in between. This CDR3 has 14 amino acids. CDR1 is MDHEN and CDR2 is SYDVKM in the germline V gene. The CDR3 region has the DNA TGTGCCAGCAGTTTACTGGTCAGGGCTTCCGAGCAGTACTTC. This codes for CASSLLVRASEQYF. The complete variable domain, with remaining parts taken from reference TRBV28 and TRBJ2-7, reads DVKVTQSSRYLVKRTGEKVFLECVQDMDHENMFWYRQDPGLGLRLIYFSYDVKMKEKGDIPEGYSVSREKKERFSLILESASTNQTSMYLCASSLLVRASEQYFGPGTRLTVT.

This chain connects TRBV4-1 to TRBJ2-7; a possible D gene is TRBD2 (6 bases). The CDR3 has 13 residues. Per germline, CDR1 MGHRA and CDR2 YSYEKL. The ends were cut back, 6 bases at V and 2 bases at J, with 11 bases in the middle. CDR3 sequence: CASSGTEAYEQYF. Here the CDR3 DNA reads TGCGCCAGCAGTGGGACTGAAGCCTACGAGCAGTACTTC.

The J gene is TRBJ1-5, the V gene TRBV7-9; D is unresolved. The germline gives CDR1 SEHNR, CDR2 FQNEAQ (reference sequence). The CDR3 runs 14 residues. The V end was cut by 8 bases, the J end by 3 bases, with 14 bases between. DNA for the CDR3: TGTGCCAGCCAGTTATTGGGCGACAATCAGCCCCAGCATTTT. As protein: CASQLLGDNQPQHF.

This chain uses TRBV5-4 with TRBJ1-2, with TRBD1 matching over 10 bases. The V gene end was trimmed by 6 bases and the J gene end by 2 bases; junction bases not matched to a gene: 10. The CDR3 has 16 amino acids. CDR1 is SGHNT, CDR2 YYREEE, per germline (reference sequence). The CDR3 sequence is CASTHRDRGWNYGYTF. The DNA of the CDR3 is TGTGCCAGCACCCACCGGGACAGGGGTTGGAACTATGGCTACACCTTC. The variable domain in full, with the rest retrieved from reference TRBV5-4 and TRBJ1-2, is ETGVTQSPTHLIKTRGQQVTLRCSSQSGHNTVSWYQQALGQGPQFIFQYYREEENGRGNFPPRFSGLQFPNYSSELNVNALELDDSALYLCASTHRDRGWNYGYTFGSGTRLTVV.

The chain is built from TRBV9 and TRBJ2-3; TRBD1 or TRBD2 may be the D gene (5 bases each). Per germline, CDR1 SGDLS and CDR2 YYNGEE. The CDR3 totals 15 residues. Trimming pared 2 bases from V and 0 bases from J, leaving 10 bases between. The CDR3 bases are TGTGCCAGCAGCGTCCGGGGCCTCAGCACAGATACGCAGTATTTT. Amino acids: CASSVRGLSTDTQYF.

The chain couples TRBV4-1 to TRBJ2-4; maybe TRBD1 (6 bases). Looked up from germline, CDR1 is MGHRA and CDR2 is YSYEKL. The CDR3 extends over 14 amino acids. The V end was cut by 0 bases, the J end by 15 bases, with 18 bases between. The CDR3 DNA sequence: TGCGCCAGCAGCCAAGATGACAGGACAGCCGTACCGTACTTC. Protein sequence: CASSQDDRTAVPYF.

The chain carries TRBV6-5 and TRBJ2-2, with 8 bases lining up with TRBD2. The germline V gene encodes CDR1 MNHEY and CDR2 SVGAGI. The trim removed 6 bases at V and 7 bases at J, leaving 7 bases unmatched. The CDR3 runs 14 residues. The DNA of the CDR3 is TGTGCCAGCAGCCCCGGGGGGGAGGACGGGGAGCTGTTTTTT. Encoded protein: CASSPGGEDGELFF.

The rearrangement links TRBV5-4 to TRBJ1-1; D is unclear. The CDR3 contains 15 residues. Germline values: CDR1 SGHNT, CDR2 YYREEE (reference sequence). The V gene lost 2 bases and the J gene lost 4 bases, with 15 bases spanning the gap. The CDR3 DNA sequence: TGTGCCAGCAGCTTAACGTTGGGAAGTGGCACTGAAGCTTTCTTT. Translating it yields CASSLTLGSGTEAFF.

V and J are TRBV7-9 and TRBJ1-1; 9 nucleotides line up with TRBD1. This CDR3 is 15 amino acids long. J was trimmed by 1 base and V by 5 bases; bases with no gene match: 5. CDR1 SEHNR and CDR2 FQNEAQ come from the germline V gene (reference sequence). DNA for the CDR3: TGTGCCAGCAGCCTCCGGGACAGGGCGAACACTGAAGCTTTCTTT. This codes for CASSLRDRANTEAFF. Supplemented by reference TRBV7-9 and TRBJ1-1, the full variable domain reads DTGVSQNPRHKITKRGQNVTFRCDPISEHNRLYWYRQTLGQGPEFLTYFQNEAQLEKSRLLSDRFSAERPKGSFSTLEIQRTEQGDSAMYLCASSLRDRANTEAFFGQGTRLTVV.

This chain joins TRBV29-1 and TRBJ2-7; TRBD1 aligns across 9 bases. Germline V gene lookup returns CDR1 SQVTM and CDR2 ANQGSEA. V lost 1 base to trimming and J lost 1 base; unmatched junction nucleotides: 5. The CDR3 extends over 15 amino acids. The CDR3 reads CSVEGYGTGSYEQYF. The CDR3 DNA follows: TGCAGCGTTGAAGGCTACGGGACAGGGTCCTACGAGCAGTACTTC.

The J gene is TRBJ1-1, the V gene TRBV5-1; perhaps TRBD1 as D (6 bases). CDR3 size: 15 residues. V lost 0 bases, J lost 3 bases, and 12 bases lay in between. Germline loops: CDR1 SGHRS, CDR2 YFSETQ. The CDR3 region has the DNA TGCGCCAGCAGCTTGGGTACACAGGGATACACTGAAGCTTTCTTT. Translating it yields CASSLGTQGYTEAFF.

The J gene is TRBJ1-2, the V gene TRBV5-1; TRBD1 is a possible D gene (6 bases). Germline CDR1 and CDR2: SGHRS and YFSETQ. The CDR3 contains 17 residues. Trimming removed 3 bases from V and 4 bases from J, with 22 bases in between. The CDR3 coding sequence is TGCGCCAGCAGCTCACGCACAGGGCCCGTCGGAATCTATGGCTACACCTTC. Protein sequence: CASSSRTGPVGIYGYTF.

V is TRBV7-8 and J is TRBJ1-5; no reliable D call. In germline, CDR1 is SGHVS, CDR2 FQNEAQ. This CDR3 is built from 16 residues. Trimming stripped 1 base from V and 5 bases from J, with 15 bases between. CDR3 loop: CASSLVAGRDHQPQHF. The CDR3 region has the DNA TGTGCCAGCAGCTTAGTGGCGGGGAGGGATCATCAGCCCCAGCATTTT.

The chain couples TRBV7-9 to TRBJ2-1; D ambiguous. V lost 0 bases and J lost 8, with 5 bases in between. Germline V gene data show CDR1 as SEHNR and CDR2 as FQNEAQ (reference sequence). This CDR3 region has 12 residues. CDR3 in amino acids: CASSLAHHEQFF. Written as DNA, the CDR3 is TGTGCCAGCAGCTTAGCGCACCATGAGCAGTTCTTC.

The chain carries TRBV7-9 and TRBJ2-7; 11 bases fit TRBD1. There are 16 residues in the CDR3. Per the germline V gene, CDR1 is SEHNR and CDR2 is FQNEAQ (reference sequence). V shed 4 bases and J 7 bases; nucleotides not matched to a gene: 12. The DNA of the CDR3 is TGTGCCAGCAGCTCTTCATCCGGACAGGGGGCGAGGGAGCAGTACTTC. Amino acids: CASSSSSGQGAREQYF.

As concerns this clone: The same CDR3 also results from other DNA sequences found in this sample. The genes are TRBV27 and TRBJ2-7; tentatively, D is TRBD1 (6 bases). V dropped 5 bases and J dropped 4 bases, with 12 bases sitting between them. The germline CDR1 and CDR2 sequences are MNHEY and SMNVEV (reference sequence). The CDR3 covers 13 residues. The CDR3 spells CASSVQGLYEQYF. The DNA for the CDR3 is TGTGCCAGCAGTGTTCAGGGGTTATACGAGCAGTACTTC.

This CDR3 is CASSPIAGESDTQYF. In DNA form, the CDR3 reads TGTGCCAGCAGCCCCATAGCGGGAGAGTCAGATACGCAGTATTTT. The chain has TRBV7-9 and TRBJ2-3; TRBD2 matches 9 bases. The CDR3 is made up of 15 amino acids. Trimming removed 5 bases from V and 4 bases from J; junction bases left unmatched: 7. Germline CDR1 SEHNR, CDR2 FQNEAQ (reference sequence).

The chain links TRBV11-2 to TRBJ2-7; possibly TRBD2 for D (6 bases). CDR3 length: 14 residues. Per the germline V gene, CDR1 is SGHAT and CDR2 is FQNNGV. Trimming cost V 5 bases and J 3 bases, with 14 bases left between them. Here the CDR3 reads CASSDWDSLYEQYF. Here the CDR3 DNA reads TGTGCCAGCAGCGATTGGGACTCCCTCTACGAGCAGTACTTC.

The genes are TRBV19 and TRBJ1-5; 8 bases map to TRBD1. The CDR3 extends over 15 amino acids. Germline assignment: CDR1 LNHDA and CDR2 SQIVND (reference sequence). The trim removed 8 bases at V and 6 bases at J, leaving 12 bases unmatched. The DNA of the CDR3 is TGTGCCAGTGACGCGGGACAGGCCTCTGGTCAGCCCCAGCATTTT. It specifies CASDAGQASGQPQHF. Based on the CDR3 plus reference TRBV19 and TRBJ1-5, the full variable domain is DGGITQSPKYLFRKEGQNVTLSCEQNLNHDAMYWYRQDPGQGLRLIYYSQIVNDFQKGDIAEGYSVSREKKESFPLTVTSAQKNPTAFYLCASDAGQASGQPQHFGDGTRLSIL.

This chain links TRBV6-1 with TRBJ2-7, with a tentative D call TRBD1 (6 bases). V lost 6 bases to trimming and J lost 2 bases, with 11 bases between them. This CDR3 is 13 amino acids long. The germline V gene has CDR1 MNHNS and CDR2 SASEGT. The CDR3 sequence is CASSMGQTYEQYF. The DNA of the CDR3 is TGTGCCAGCAGCATGGGACAAACCTACGAGCAGTACTTC.

The rearrangement links TRBV4-1 to TRBJ1-5; D is unclear. CDR1 MGHRA and CDR2 YSYEKL come from the germline V gene. This CDR3 spans 15 amino acids. Trimming pared 4 bases from V and 4 bases from J, leaving 14 bases between. CDR3 sequence (DNA): TGCGCCAGCAGCCCCCAGGAGTTTTGGAATCAGCCCCAGCATTTT. Translation gives CASSPQEFWNQPQHF.

The chain combines TRBV5-1 with TRBJ2-7; D uncertain. This CDR3 spans 15 amino acids. The germline V gene has CDR1 SGHRS and CDR2 YFSETQ. V was clipped by 2 bases and J by 3 bases, with 15 bases between them. CDR3 DNA sequence: TGCGCCAGCAGCTTAAGGATCGGCGATAACTACGAGCAGTACTTC. Translating gives CASSLRIGDNYEQYF. The whole variable domain, filled in from reference TRBV5-1 and TRBJ2-7, reads KAGVTQTPRYLIKTRGQQVTLSCSPISGHRSVSWYQQTPGQGLQFLFEYFSETQRNKGNFPGRFSGRQFSNSRSEMNVSTLELGDSALYLCASSLRIGDNYEQYFGPGTRLTVT.

This clone was detected once. The chain links TRBV5-1 to TRBJ2-7; D may be TRBD1 or TRBD2 (5 bases each). The CDR3 is 15 amino acids. Germline-derived CDR1 and CDR2 are SGHRS and YFSETQ. Deletions cut 2 bases from V and 7 bases from J, with 19 bases between. Here the CDR3 DNA reads TGCGCCAGCAGCTTTCTTACAGAGGGGCGGCGGGAGCAGTACTTC. It codes for CASSFLTEGRREQYF.